This T cell receptor (beta chain) was observed in a study of blood T cell repertoires in COVID-19. Study summary: Samples representing acute and convalescent COVID-19 were sourced from the United States, Italy and Spain. T cells, B-cell-depleted T cells, or PBMCs provided the cDNA or gDNA that served as material.

This clone was picked up one time. Mismatch with germline at one junction end may stem from a read error. In the authors' methods: By means of reference gene primer amplification, nucleated cell counts were estimated. The repertoire was sequenced with immunoSEQ multiplex PCR; TCRdb's copy has only in-frame clones and lacks some. From that table come the V and J calls and clone size; the DNA was used to work out D and trimming. Of over 200,000 clones in the sample, about 90% were seen once. Germline CDR1 and CDR2: MNHNS and SASEGT. This CDR3 region has 15 residues. The origin of this receptor is a woman aged 45-65 years with acute or convalescent COVID-19. What was sequenced was peripheral blood. V gene TRBV6-1 combines with J gene TRBJ2-1; weak D call: TRBD2 (5 bases). The CDR3 DNA sequence: TGTGCCAGCAGCGAAGACTACCAAGCCTACAATGAGCAGTTCTTC. It translates to CASSEDYQAYNEQFF.